The 25 T cell receptor beta chains below were found in one sample sequenced in a study of shared clonotypes between healthy human individuals. The data were produced by immunoSEQ multiplex PCR, yet TCRdb's version contains in-frame clones alone and is incomplete. The sample has more than 1.2 million clones; approximately 98.5% are singletons. The sample taken for sequencing was naive CD4+ T cells sorted from blood. Indicated subset: CD45RA+ positively selected. These receptors were taken from a man aged 30-40 years in good health.

V is TRBV5-4 and J is TRBJ2-6; tentatively, D is TRBD2 (6 bases). V dropped 7 bases and J dropped 3 bases, with 23 bases sitting between them. CDR1 and CDR2 (germline): SGHNT, YYREEE (reference sequence). This CDR3 spans 18 amino acids. The CDR3 bases are TGTGCCAGCTCCCCGGCCCGGGGCCTGGGAGGTGGGGCCAACGTCCTGACTTTC. It codes for CASSPARGLGGGANVLTF.

The chain carries TRBV5-4 and TRBJ2-6; no reliable D call. Trimming cost V 4 bases and J 0 bases, with 2 bases left between them. CDR3 length equals 13 residues. The germline V gene encodes CDR1 SGHNT and CDR2 YYREEE (reference sequence). CDR3 nucleotide sequence: TGTGCCAGCAGCCGCTCTGGGGCCAACGTCCTGACTTTC. Its translation: CASSRSGANVLTF.

The gene calls are TRBV7-8 and TRBJ2-2; no clear D gene. Germline V gives CDR1 SGHVS, CDR2 FQNEAQ. The CDR3 extends over 11 amino acids. Trimming removed 4 bases from V and 7 bases from J, with 4 bases in between. The CDR3: CASSSRGELFF. DNA for the CDR3: TGTGCCAGCAGCTCCCGCGGGGAGCTGTTTTTT.

This sequence joins TRBV7-2 and TRBJ2-5; 7 bases fit TRBD2. The V gene end was trimmed by 8 bases and the J gene end by 3 bases; junction bases not matched to a gene: 6. CDR3 length: 13 residues. The germline V gene has CDR1 SGHTA and CDR2 FQGNSA. The CDR3 region has the DNA TGTGCCAGCGGAAAGCGGGGAAAAGAGACCCAGTACTTC. Amino acid sequence: CASGKRGKETQYF.

The V gene is TRBV7-6, the J gene TRBJ2-7; 10 bases map to TRBD2. The V gene end was trimmed by 5 bases and the J gene end by 3 bases; junction bases not matched to a gene: 13. In germline, CDR1 is SGHVS, CDR2 FNYEAQ. CDR3 length: 17 residues. CDR3 DNA sequence: TGTGCCAGCAGCAGGGGGGGGCTAGCGGGAGAAAACTACGAGCAGTACTTC. Translated, it gives CASSRGGLAGENYEQYF.

This chain joins TRBV18 and TRBJ2-2; D is undetermined. The germline V gene encodes CDR1 KGHSH and CDR2 LQKENI. The CDR3 is 18 residues long. Trimming took off 3 bases at V and 1 base at J, with 18 bases between the two ends. CDR3 nucleotide sequence: TGTGCCAGCTCACCCCGGTCGCAGGAGAGGTTGAACACCGGGGAGCTGTTTTTT. Its translation: CASSPRSQERLNTGELFF.

V usage is TRBV27 and J usage is TRBJ2-1; 14 nucleotides match TRBD2. V shed 4 bases and J 8 bases; nucleotides not matched to a gene: 7. Germline loops: CDR1 MNHEY, CDR2 SMNVEV (reference sequence). The CDR3 sequence is 16 residues long. The CDR3 is CASSSTTSGRADEQFF. The CDR3 DNA reads as TGTGCCAGCAGTTCGACGACTAGCGGGAGGGCCGATGAGCAGTTCTTC.

V and J are TRBV14 and TRBJ2-5; no definite D call. Trimming left V 4 bases short and J 7 bases short, with 7 bases between. Germline-derived CDR1 and CDR2 are SGHDN and FVKESK. The CDR3 spans 11 residues. The DNA for the CDR3 is TGTGCCAGCAGCCTAGGTGGGACCCAGTACTTC. Its protein product is CASSLGGTQYF.

The genes are TRBV27 and TRBJ2-2, with a possible D match to TRBD2 (6 bases). The CDR3 consists of 14 residues. In germline, CDR1 is MNHEY, CDR2 SMNVEV (reference sequence). The V end was cut by 4 bases, the J end by 7 bases, with 13 bases between. CDR3 loop: CASSWREGYGELFF. The CDR3 DNA sequence: TGTGCCAGCAGTTGGCGGGAAGGGTACGGGGAGCTGTTTTTT.

The CDR3 sequence: CATWSLGYEQYF. The CDR3 bases are TGTGCCACCTGGAGTCTAGGTTACGAGCAGTACTTC. The V and J genes are TRBV28 and TRBJ2-7; D unclear. CDR3 length equals 12 residues. The germline V gene encodes CDR1 MDHEN and CDR2 SYDVKM. Trimming shortened V by 10 bases and J by 4 bases, and 14 bases separated the two germline ends.

The rearrangement joins TRBV18 to TRBJ1-5; 10 bases map to TRBD1. The CDR3 spans 17 residues. Germline values: CDR1 KGHSH, CDR2 LQKENI. After removal of 3 bases from V and 1 base from J, the junction contained 6 bases not matched to a gene. The CDR3 loop reads CASSPGTGASSNQPQHF. The CDR3 DNA reads as TGTGCCAGCTCACCCGGGACAGGGGCATCCAGCAATCAGCCCCAGCATTTT.

This clone was found once. V is TRBV5-1 and J is TRBJ2-7; 7 bases are a match to TRBD1. Germline CDR1 SGHRS, CDR2 YFSETQ. The V and J ends lost 7 bases and 3 bases, in that order; junction bases with no gene match: 10. This CDR3 region has 14 residues. The CDR3 DNA reads as TGCGCCAGCTACCCCGGGGCAGGGGGCTACGAGCAGTACTTC. It codes for CASYPGAGGYEQYF.

The chain links TRBV9 to TRBJ2-2, with 12 bases aligning to TRBD2. V gave up 0 bases and J gave up 3 bases; unmatched junction bases: 15. The V gene's germline CDR1 is SGDLS and CDR2 YYNGEE. This CDR3 is 21 amino acids long. CDR3 residues: CASSVGPRPSGRAEYTGELFF. DNA of the CDR3: TGTGCCAGCAGCGTAGGCCCCCGGCCTAGCGGGAGGGCCGAATACACCGGGGAGCTGTTTTTT.

The chain carries TRBV5-1 and TRBJ2-1; D may be TRBD2 (6 bases). The CDR3 sequence is 17 residues long. Germline-derived CDR1 and CDR2 are SGHRS and YFSETQ. Trimming cost V 0 bases and J 4 bases, with 17 bases left between them. The CDR3 bases are TGCGCCAGCAGCTTGGCACCGTCGGGACTTCCTTACAATGAGCAGTTCTTC. Its translation: CASSLAPSGLPYNEQFF.

This clone was found a few times. The chain links TRBV11-3 to TRBJ2-1, with TRBD2 identical over 9 bases. CDR1 and CDR2 (germline): SGHNT, YENEEA. This CDR3 is 14 amino acids long. V was pared by 7 bases and J by 5 bases, with 6 bases of the junction left unmatched. The CDR3 here is CASMAGGLDNEQFF. As DNA, the CDR3 is TGTGCCAGCATGGCGGGAGGGTTAGACAATGAGCAGTTCTTC.

The sample holds one count of this clone. The chain couples TRBV5-6 to TRBJ2-1; the D is unclear. The germline CDR1 and CDR2 sequences are SGHDT and YYEEEE. The CDR3 is 17 residues long. Deletions cut 0 bases from V and 1 base from J, with 14 bases between. CDR3 nucleotides: TGTGCCAGCAGCTTGGTTGGCGTGAGGTGGTCCTACAATGAGCAGTTCTTC. Translating it yields CASSLVGVRWSYNEQFF.

This chain links TRBV7-3 with TRBJ1-2; 8 nucleotides match TRBD1. Germline V gene lookup returns CDR1 SGHTA and CDR2 FQGTGA. After removal of 2 bases from V and 4 bases from J, the junction contained 12 bases not matched to a gene. CDR3 length: 17 amino acids. The DNA of the CDR3 is TGTGCCAGCAGCTTAGTAAGGACAGGGCAACAAGTCTATGGCTACACCTTC. Its translation: CASSLVRTGQQVYGYTF.

With respect to this clone: The sample carries other DNA sequences with the same CDR3. The chain combines TRBV6-1 with TRBJ2-7; the D gene could be TRBD1 or TRBD2 (6 bases each). From germline, CDR1 is MNHNS and CDR2 SASEGT. The CDR3 totals 13 residues. V was cut by 2 bases and J by 3 bases, with 8 bases left in between. The CDR3 spells CASSERGDYEQYF. In nucleotides, the CDR3 is TGTGCCAGCAGTGAAAGGGGGGACTACGAGCAGTACTTC.

The chain uses TRBV18 and TRBJ1-5; 10 bases map to TRBD1. This CDR3 has 19 residues. CDR1 and CDR2 from the germline V gene are KGHSH and LQKENI. The trim removed 3 bases at V and 1 base at J, leaving 12 bases unmatched. The CDR3 bases are TGTGCCAGCTCACCGGCCGGACAGGGGGGGTTTCGGAGCAATCAGCCCCAGCATTTT. It yields the protein CASSPAGQGGFRSNQPQHF. Variable domain in full (rest from reference TRBV18 and TRBJ1-5): NAGVMQNPRHLVRRRGQEARLRCSPMKGHSHVYWYRQLPEEGLKFMVYLQKENIIDESGMPKERFSAEFPKEGPSILRIQQVVRGDSAAYFCASSPAGQGGFRSNQPQHFGDGTRLSIL.

CDR3 loop: CASSPSAQGTDTQYF. In DNA, the CDR3 is TGTGCCAGCAGCCCTAGCGCCCAGGGGACAGATACGCAGTATTTT. V usage is TRBV7-9 and J usage is TRBJ2-3; D tentatively fits TRBD1 or TRBD2 (6 bases each). In germline, CDR1 is SEHNR, CDR2 FQNEAQ (reference sequence). The CDR3 length is 15 residues. With 5 bases removed from V and 3 bases from J, the gap between germline ends came to 15 bases.

The chain employs TRBV6-1 and TRBJ2-1; unclear D gene. Deletions cut 7 bases from V and 0 bases from J, with 13 bases between. The CDR3 sequence is 15 residues long. Per germline, CDR1 MNHNS and CDR2 SASEGT. In nucleotides, the CDR3 is TGTGCCAGCACCTTAAACCCATACTCCTACAATGAGCAGTTCTTC. Its translation is CASTLNPYSYNEQFF.

This clone is a singleton in its sample. The chain joins TRBV5-1 to TRBJ2-5; 8 bases are shared with TRBD1. This CDR3 contains 12 residues. Germline loops: CDR1 SGHRS, CDR2 YFSETQ. Trimming took 8 bases from V and 3 from J; bases not matched to a gene: 3. CDR3 in DNA: TGCGCCAGTAGGACAGGGAAAGAGACCCAGTACTTC. This translates into CASRTGKETQYF.

This chain uses TRBV10-1 with TRBJ2-2, with a possible D match to TRBD1 (6 bases). V gave up 10 bases and J gave up 4 bases, with 13 bases separating them. The CDR3 covers 13 residues. In germline, CDR1 is WNHNN, CDR2 SYGVQD (reference sequence). The CDR3 bases are TGCGCCACAGGACAGAGACTCACCGGGGAGCTGTTTTTT. Its translation: CATGQRLTGELFF.

The chain employs TRBV6-6 and TRBJ2-5, with D hard to call. The CDR3 has 14 residues. Trimming left V 6 bases short and J 0 bases short, with 11 bases between. Germline CDR1 reads MNHNY; CDR2 reads SVGAGI (reference sequence). The chain's CDR3 is CASRWLTNQETQYF. CDR3 nucleotides: TGTGCCAGCAGATGGTTGACAAACCAAGAGACCCAGTACTTC.

The chain combines TRBV11-2 with TRBJ2-3, with a weak D call TRBD2 (6 bases). Trimming took off 2 bases at V and 3 bases at J, with 12 bases between the two ends. This CDR3 has 15 residues. Germline CDR1 and CDR2: SGHAT and FQNNGV. Written as DNA, the CDR3 is TGTGCCAGCAGCTTACCCGGGAGAGGGACAGATACGCAGTATTTT. Translation: CASSLPGRGTDTQYF.